The clone carrying this T cell receptor (beta chain) occurred a few times. What it recognizes is unknown. Construction of the TCRbeta library involved unique molecular identifiers. TCRdb re-called the PCR reads through MiXCR, storing one row per CDR3 protein. The sample lists under 85,000 distinct CDR3 sequences; roughly 18% were seen once. The CDR3 extends over 8 amino acids. The germline CDR1 and CDR2 sequences are LNHDA and SQIVND (reference sequence). The data were obtained in a study of T-cell reconstitution after alpha-beta-depleted transplantation in children. General study findings and limits: Several hundred expanded graft clones reportedly were the source of alpha-beta T cells about two months after transplant.

The J gene is TRBJ2-7, the V gene TRBV19; no clear D gene. This TCR came from a male patient under 10 years old who had a stem cell transplant for acute lymphoblastic leukemia, so the T cells may come from the graft donor. The sequences come from PBMCs, mostly from graft donor cells, collected 360 days after TCRalphabeta/CD19-depleted stem cell transplant. CDR3 bases: TGTTCACCATACGAGCAGTACTTC. This translates into CSPYEQYF.